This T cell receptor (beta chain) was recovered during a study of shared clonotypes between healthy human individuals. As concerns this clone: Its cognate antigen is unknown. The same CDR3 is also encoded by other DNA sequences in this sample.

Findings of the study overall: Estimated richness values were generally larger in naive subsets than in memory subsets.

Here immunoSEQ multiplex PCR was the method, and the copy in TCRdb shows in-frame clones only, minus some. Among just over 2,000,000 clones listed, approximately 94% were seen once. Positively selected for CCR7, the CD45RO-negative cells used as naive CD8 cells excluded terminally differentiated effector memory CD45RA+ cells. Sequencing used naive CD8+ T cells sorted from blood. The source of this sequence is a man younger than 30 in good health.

CDR3 residues: CAWSVTGELFF. CDR3 coding DNA: TGTGCCTGGAGTGTAACCGGGGAGCTGTTTTTT. V is TRBV30 and J is TRBJ2-2; D gene unclear. V was clipped by 0 bases and J by 5 bases, with 1 base between them. The length of the CDR3 is 11 residues. Germline V gives CDR1 GTSNPN, CDR2 SVGIG (reference sequence).